This TCR beta chain stems from a study of cytomegalovirus exposure and HLA in healthy donors. The ends lost 1 base at V and 1 base at J; junction bases unmatched: 3. Germline CDR1 and CDR2: SGHAT and FQNNGV. The CDR3 covers 16 residues. On this clone: Its target is not known. This CDR3 is also generated by other DNA sequences in the sample.

Study findings and constraints: Cytomegalovirus association was assigned to more than 150 TCR beta chains. A later analysis found TCR association rates differed by HLA locus, highest for DRB1 and lowest for HLA-C. Some segments of the V type, notably TRBV6-2 and TRBV6-3, were excluded as indistinguishable.

PCR primers comprised 60 Vbeta and 13 Jbeta primers. TCRdb keeps only in-frame clones here, not all; method: immunoSEQ multiplex PCR. The sample carries roughly 220,000 clones, approximately 70% recorded once. This TCR derives from a woman in her thirties in good health and CMV-seronegative. The sample was PBMCs. This rearrangement joins TRBV11-2 to TRBJ2-4; 8 bases are a match to TRBD2. The CDR3 loop is CASSLAGGPAKNIQYF. DNA of the CDR3: TGTGCCAGCAGCTTAGCGGGGGGGCCTGCCAAAAACATTCAGTACTTC. Full variable domain (missing parts from reference TRBV11-2 and TRBJ2-4): EAGVAQSPRYKIIEKRQSVAFWCNPISGHATLYWYQQILGQGPKLLIQFQNNGVVDDSQLPKDRFSAERLKGVDSTLKIQPAKLEDSAVYLCASSLAGGPAKNIQYFGAGTRLSVL.